This entry lists 22 T cell receptor beta chains sequenced from one sample in a study of T cell changes during pregnancy in multiple sclerosis (dated by TCRdb to about 2019). Library preparation was by the immunoSEQ multiplex PCR assay. TCRdb's version of the immuneACCESS table is confined to in-frame rearrangements and falls short of the full clone set. An unresolved V gene accounts for under half of the shortfall where checked; the remainder is of unknown origin. This sample holds about 130,000 clones; about 95% were observed only once. The ten largest clones capture roughly 0.44% of the sample. Sequenced here: peripheral blood, sampled after pregnancy. These receptors came from a female donor with multiple sclerosis, enrolled in a pregnancy study.

This sequence joins TRBV5-4 and TRBJ2-3; TRBD2 aligns across 7 bases. With V trimmed by 2 bases and J by 0 bases, 15 bases remained unmatched. This CDR3 contains 19 residues. Germline CDR1 reads SGHNT; CDR2 reads YYREEE (reference sequence). CDR3 loop: CASSFEGLADITSTDTQYF. The CDR3, as DNA: TGTGCCAGCAGCTTTGAGGGGCTAGCGGACATTACTAGCACAGATACGCAGTATTTT. Full variable domain (outside the CDR3, taken from reference TRBV5-4 and TRBJ2-3): ETGVTQSPTHLIKTRGQQVTLRCSSQSGHNTVSWYQQALGQGPQFIFQYYREEENGRGNFPPRFSGLQFPNYSSELNVNALELDDSALYLCASSFEGLADITSTDTQYFGPGTRLTVL.

This clone was detected once. The chain is built from TRBV7-9 and TRBJ2-2; TRBD2 might be the D (5 bases). This CDR3 spans 15 amino acids. V was pared by 5 bases and J by 0 bases, with 10 bases between. In germline, CDR1 is SEHNR, CDR2 FQNEAQ (reference sequence). The CDR3 region is CASSPRGTNTGELFF. The CDR3 bases are TGTGCCAGCAGCCCACGGGGAACGAACACCGGGGAGCTGTTTTTT. The whole variable domain, remainder taken from reference TRBV7-9 and TRBJ2-2, is DTGVSQNPRHKITKRGQNVTFRCDPISEHNRLYWYRQTLGQGPEFLTYFQNEAQLEKSRLLSDRFSAERPKGSFSTLEIQRTEQGDSAMYLCASSPRGTNTGELFFGEGSRLTVL.

A note on this clone: The junction differs from germline at one of its ends, possibly a read error. V usage is TRBV7-3 and J usage is TRBJ2-1; 11 nucleotides align to TRBD2. CDR3 size: 13 residues. Germline V gives CDR1 SGHTA, CDR2 FQGTGA. CDR3 bases: TGTGCCAGCAGCTTAAGACTAGCGGGACAACTGCTCTTC. This translates into CASSLRLAGQLLF.

The V call is TRBV19, the J call TRBJ2-1, with TRBD2 matching 8 bases. J gave up 0 bases and V 4 bases, and 11 bases lay outside the gene matches. Per germline, CDR1 LNHDA and CDR2 SQIVND (reference sequence). The CDR3 sequence is 18 residues long. The CDR3 nucleotides are TGTGCCAGTAGTACCCGGGGCAGTGGGACTAGCTCCTACAATGAGCAGTTCTTC. Protein product: CASSTRGSGTSSYNEQFF.

The V gene is TRBV29-1, the J gene TRBJ2-1; 10 nucleotides line up with TRBD2. This CDR3 comprises 15 residues. Germline trimming cut 4 bases from V and 0 bases from J; bases unmatched to any gene: 3. Germline assignment: CDR1 SQVTM and CDR2 ANQGSEA. CDR3 coding DNA: TGCAGCGTTGCTAGCGGGAGTTTCTCCTACAATGAGCAGTTCTTC. Translated, it gives CSVASGSFSYNEQFF.

The chain employs TRBV6-1 and TRBJ2-7; no clear D. The germline V gene encodes CDR1 MNHNS and CDR2 SASEGT. The V gene lost 8 bases and the J gene lost 4 bases, with 6 bases spanning the gap. CDR3 length equals 10 residues. DNA for the CDR3: TGTGCCAGCTGGGCGTACGAGCAGTACTTC. This codes for CASWAYEQYF.

The V call is TRBV6-5, the J call TRBJ2-3; 8 positions agree with TRBD2. Trimming removed 6 bases from V and 2 bases from J; junction bases left unmatched: 7. The CDR3 totals 15 residues. From germline, CDR1 is MNHEY and CDR2 SVGAGI. The CDR3 region has the DNA TGTGCCAGCAGCCGCCTAGCGGGTTACACAGATACGCAGTATTTT. Translated: CASSRLAGYTDTQYF.

This clone was seen a single time. The rearrangement joins TRBV5-1 to TRBJ2-1; 15 bases fit TRBD2. The germline V gene encodes CDR1 SGHRS and CDR2 YFSETQ. Trimming took 7 bases from V and 2 from J; bases not matched to a gene: 10. CDR3 length: 18 residues. The CDR3 sequence is CASHPGLAGGVTYNEQFF. The CDR3 DNA sequence: TGCGCCAGCCATCCGGGACTAGCGGGAGGTGTCACCTACAATGAGCAGTTCTTC.

This clone was observed once. The chain employs TRBV7-2 and TRBJ2-7; 7 bases are a match to TRBD1. Germline CDR1 and CDR2: SGHTA and FQGNSA. V trimming: 5 bases; J trimming: 0 bases; junction bases outside the gene matches: 1. The CDR3 covers 13 residues. This CDR3 is CASSRDSSYEQYF. The CDR3 DNA is TGTGCCAGCAGCAGGGACAGCTCCTACGAGCAGTACTTC. Full variable domain (missing parts from reference TRBV7-2 and TRBJ2-7): GAGVSQSPSNKVTEKGKDVELRCDPISGHTALYWYRQSLGQGLEFLIYFQGNSAPDKSGLPSDRFSAERTGGSVSTLTIQRTQQEDSAVYLCASSRDSSYEQYFGPGTRLTVT.

The V call is TRBV25-1, the J call TRBJ2-7; 8 bases fit TRBD1. Germline V lookup: CDR1 MGHDK, CDR2 SYGVNS. The CDR3 sequence is 14 residues long. V lost 4 bases and J lost 5; bases outside the gene matches: 7. The CDR3 sequence is CASSAAPTGDEQYF. The CDR3 DNA reads TGTGCCAGCAGTGCCGCGCCGACAGGGGACGAGCAGTACTTC.

The chain uses TRBV27 and TRBJ2-2; D not certain. Trimming stripped 4 bases from V and 0 bases from J, with 9 bases between. CDR3 size: 15 residues. The germline V gene encodes CDR1 MNHEY and CDR2 SMNVEV (reference sequence). The CDR3 sequence is CASSSFNSNTGELFF. The CDR3 DNA reads as TGTGCCAGCAGTTCCTTCAACTCGAACACCGGGGAGCTGTTTTTT.

V is TRBV10-3 and J is TRBJ1-5; D uncertain. The CDR3 loop spans 15 amino acids. V was shortened by 2 bases and J by 0 bases, with 8 bases between the two germline ends. Germline V gene lookup returns CDR1 ENHRY and CDR2 SYGVKD. The CDR3, as DNA: TGTGCCATCAGTGAGGGCAGGAATAGCAATCAGCCCCAGCATTTT. Its translation is CAISEGRNSNQPQHF.

This chain joins TRBV5-1 and TRBJ2-7; no clear D. This CDR3 has 14 amino acids. V lost 3 bases and J 5 bases, leaving 15 bases between the germline ends. CDR1 and CDR2 from the germline V gene are SGHRS and YFSETQ. CDR3 sequence: CASSSKTALDEQYF. Here the CDR3 DNA reads TGCGCCAGCAGCTCTAAAACGGCTCTAGACGAGCAGTACTTC.

The genes are TRBV2 and TRBJ2-2; 7 positions match TRBD2. Trimming cost V 6 bases and J 0 bases; bases outside gene matches: 10. This CDR3 is built from 17 residues. Germline assignment: CDR1 SNHLY and CDR2 FYNNEI. The DNA of the CDR3 is TGTGCCAGCAGCCCCAAGGCGGGAGCGGCGAACACCGGGGAGCTGTTTTTT. This encodes CASSPKAGAANTGELFF. Full variable domain (rest looked up from reference TRBV2 and TRBJ2-2): EPEVTQTPSHQVTQMGQEVILRCVPISNHLYFYWYRQILGQKVEFLVSFYNNEISEKSEIFDDQFSVERPDGSNFTLKIRSTKLEDSAMYFCASSPKAGAANTGELFFGEGSRLTVL.

The rearrangement uses TRBV7-8 and TRBJ2-3; no definite D call. CDR3 length equals 14 residues. V was cut by 1 base and J by 1 base, with 6 bases left in between. Germline CDR1 reads SGHVS; CDR2 reads FQNEAQ. The DNA of the CDR3 is TGTGCCAGCAGCTTAGGAAGCGGCACAGATACGCAGTATTTT. Translating it yields CASSLGSGTDTQYF. The whole variable domain, filled in from reference TRBV7-8 and TRBJ2-3, reads GAGVSQSPRYKVAKRGQDVALRCDPISGHVSLFWYQQALGQGPEFLTYFQNEAQLDKSGLPSDRFFAERPEGSVSTLKIQRTQQEDSAVYLCASSLGSGTDTQYFGPGTRLTVL.

This chain joins TRBV11-2 and TRBJ1-1, with D tentatively TRBD1 (5 bases). The CDR3 is made up of 15 amino acids. The ends were cut back, 5 bases at V and 5 bases at J, with 18 bases in the middle. In germline, CDR1 is SGHAT, CDR2 FQNNGV. The CDR3 protein is CASSPEQLRGTEAFF. The DNA for the CDR3 is TGTGCCAGCAGCCCGGAACAGTTACGGGGGACTGAAGCTTTCTTT. Based on the CDR3 plus reference TRBV11-2 and TRBJ1-1, the full variable domain is EAGVAQSPRYKIIEKRQSVAFWCNPISGHATLYWYQQILGQGPKLLIQFQNNGVVDDSQLPKDRFSAERLKGVDSTLKIQPAKLEDSAVYLCASSPEQLRGTEAFFGQGTRLTVV.

This sequence joins TRBV6-6 and TRBJ2-3; D perhaps matches TRBD2 (5 bases). V lost 5 bases and J lost 5, with 5 bases in between. This CDR3 contains 11 residues. Germline V gene data show CDR1 as MNHNY and CDR2 as SVGAGI (reference sequence). The CDR3 DNA sequence: TGTGCCAGCAGTACTAGAGATACGCAGTATTTT. Its protein is CASSTRDTQYF.

The J gene is TRBJ1-5, the V gene TRBV7-8; TRBD1 matches at 7 bases. Germline V gene sequence: CDR1 SGHVS, CDR2 FQNEAQ. With 1 base clipped from V and 4 bases from J, the junction kept 1 base outside the gene matches. The CDR3 covers 14 residues. The CDR3 DNA reads as TGTGCCAGCAGCTTAGGGGACAGTAATCAGCCCCAGCATTTT. This encodes CASSLGDSNQPQHF.

The chain links TRBV28 to TRBJ2-2; D not certain. The V end was cut by 8 bases, the J end by 5 bases, with 15 bases between. The germline V gene has CDR1 MDHEN and CDR2 SYDVKM. CDR3 length: 14 residues. The CDR3 loop is CASRKGSRTGELFF. The CDR3 nucleotides are TGTGCCAGCCGTAAAGGTTCGCGGACCGGGGAGCTGTTTTTT. Full variable domain (remainder filled in from reference TRBV28 and TRBJ2-2): DVKVTQSSRYLVKRTGEKVFLECVQDMDHENMFWYRQDPGLGLRLIYFSYDVKMKEKGDIPEGYSVSREKKERFSLILESASTNQTSMYLCASRKGSRTGELFFGEGSRLTVL.

The chain carries TRBV9 and TRBJ2-1; D is uncertain. V was trimmed by 0 bases and J by 6 bases, leaving 4 bases between them. CDR3 length equals 12 residues. From germline, CDR1 is SGDLS and CDR2 YYNGEE. In nucleotides, the CDR3 is TGTGCCAGCAGCGTAGACGGCAATGAGCAGTTCTTC. Protein: CASSVDGNEQFF.

Only a few counts were recorded for this clone. V and J are TRBV6-1 and TRBJ1-2, with D perhaps matching TRBD1 (6 bases). This CDR3 has 15 residues. The germline gives CDR1 MNHNS, CDR2 SASEGT. The V and J ends lost 4 bases and 4 bases respectively, with 16 bases between them. This chain's CDR3 is CASSGDRMGFYGYTF. The CDR3 region has the DNA TGTGCCAGCAGTGGAGACAGGATGGGCTTCTATGGCTACACCTTC.

The rearrangement joins TRBV4-1 to TRBJ2-5; D gene ambiguous. The CDR3 spans 15 residues. V was cut by 1 base and J by 5 bases, with 14 bases left in between. Looked up from germline, CDR1 is MGHRA and CDR2 is YSYEKL. CDR3 DNA: TGCGCCAGCAGCCAAGGCGAAGGTAGCCTGGAGACCCAGTACTTC. Protein: CASSQGEGSLETQYF.